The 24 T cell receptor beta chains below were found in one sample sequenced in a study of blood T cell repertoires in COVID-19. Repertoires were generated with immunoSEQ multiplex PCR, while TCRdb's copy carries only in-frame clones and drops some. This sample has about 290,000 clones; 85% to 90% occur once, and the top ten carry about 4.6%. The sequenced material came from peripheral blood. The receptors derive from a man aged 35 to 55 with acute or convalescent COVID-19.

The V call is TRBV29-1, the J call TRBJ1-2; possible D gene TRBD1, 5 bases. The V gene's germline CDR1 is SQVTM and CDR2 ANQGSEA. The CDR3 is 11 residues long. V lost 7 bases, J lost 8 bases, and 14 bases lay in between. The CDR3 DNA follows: TGCAGCGGGGGACTTCAGGGAGGCTACACCTTC. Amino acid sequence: CSGGLQGGYTF.

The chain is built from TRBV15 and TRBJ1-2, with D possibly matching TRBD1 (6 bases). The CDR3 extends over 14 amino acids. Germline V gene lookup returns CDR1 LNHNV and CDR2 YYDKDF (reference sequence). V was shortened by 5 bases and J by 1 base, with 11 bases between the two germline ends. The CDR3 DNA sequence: TGTGCCACCAGCGGGGGCGGTTTTAACTATGGCTACACCTTC. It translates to CATSGGGFNYGYTF.

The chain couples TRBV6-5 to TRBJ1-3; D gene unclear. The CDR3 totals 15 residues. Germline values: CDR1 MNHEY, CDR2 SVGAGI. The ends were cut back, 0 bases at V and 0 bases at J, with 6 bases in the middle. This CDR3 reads CASSYSSFSGNTIYF. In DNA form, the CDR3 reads TGTGCCAGCAGTTACTCGAGCTTCTCTGGAAACACCATATATTTT.

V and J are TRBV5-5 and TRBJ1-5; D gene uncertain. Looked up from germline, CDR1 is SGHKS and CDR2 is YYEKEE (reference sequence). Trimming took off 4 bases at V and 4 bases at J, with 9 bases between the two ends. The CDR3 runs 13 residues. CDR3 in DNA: TGTGCCAGCAGCCCTAATACGAATCAGCCCCAGCATTTT. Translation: CASSPNTNQPQHF.

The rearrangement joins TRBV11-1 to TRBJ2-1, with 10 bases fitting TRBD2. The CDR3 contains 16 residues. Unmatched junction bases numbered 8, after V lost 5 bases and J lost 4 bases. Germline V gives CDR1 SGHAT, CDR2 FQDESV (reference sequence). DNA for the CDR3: TGTGCCAGCAGCGCGATACTAGCGGGGTCATACAATGAGCAGTTCTTC. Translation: CASSAILAGSYNEQFF.

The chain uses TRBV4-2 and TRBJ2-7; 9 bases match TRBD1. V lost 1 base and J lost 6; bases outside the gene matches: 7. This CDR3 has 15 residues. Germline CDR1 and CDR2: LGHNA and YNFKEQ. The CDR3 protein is CASSQVDRQGGEQYF. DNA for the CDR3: TGTGCCAGCAGCCAAGTAGACCGACAGGGGGGCGAGCAGTACTTC.

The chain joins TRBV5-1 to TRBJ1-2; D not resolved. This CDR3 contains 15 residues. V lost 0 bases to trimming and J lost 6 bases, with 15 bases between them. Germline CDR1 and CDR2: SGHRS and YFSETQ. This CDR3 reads CASSLDGTQVNGYTF. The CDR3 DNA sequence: TGCGCCAGCAGCTTGGATGGCACCCAGGTTAATGGCTACACCTTC.

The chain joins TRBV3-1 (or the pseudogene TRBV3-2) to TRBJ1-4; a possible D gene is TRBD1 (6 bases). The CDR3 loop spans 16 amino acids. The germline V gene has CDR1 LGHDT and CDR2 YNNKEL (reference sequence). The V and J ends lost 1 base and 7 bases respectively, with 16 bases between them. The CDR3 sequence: CASSQGGLQGAEKLFF. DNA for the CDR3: TGTGCCAGCAGCCAAGGAGGGTTACAGGGCGCTGAAAAACTGTTTTTT.

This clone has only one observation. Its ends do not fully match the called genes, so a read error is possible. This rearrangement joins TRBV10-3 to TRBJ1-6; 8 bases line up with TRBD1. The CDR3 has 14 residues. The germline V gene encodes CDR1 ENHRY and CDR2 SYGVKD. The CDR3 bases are TGTGCCACCTTGCAGGGGGCCTACAATTCACCCCTCCACTTT. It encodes CATLQGAYNSPLHF.

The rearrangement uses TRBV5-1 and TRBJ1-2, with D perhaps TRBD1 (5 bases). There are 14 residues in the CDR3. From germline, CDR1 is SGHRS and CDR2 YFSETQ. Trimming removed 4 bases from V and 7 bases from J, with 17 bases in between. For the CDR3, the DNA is TGCGCCAGCAGCCCTGTGCAGGGAGGTAGTGGCTACACCTTC. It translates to CASSPVQGGSGYTF.

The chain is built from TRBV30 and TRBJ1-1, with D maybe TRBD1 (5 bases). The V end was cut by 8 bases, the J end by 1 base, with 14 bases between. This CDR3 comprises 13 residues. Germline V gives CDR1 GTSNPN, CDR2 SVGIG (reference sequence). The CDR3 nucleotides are TGTGCCGGCTCCCTAAGGGGGAACACTGAAGCTTTCTTT. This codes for CAGSLRGNTEAFF.

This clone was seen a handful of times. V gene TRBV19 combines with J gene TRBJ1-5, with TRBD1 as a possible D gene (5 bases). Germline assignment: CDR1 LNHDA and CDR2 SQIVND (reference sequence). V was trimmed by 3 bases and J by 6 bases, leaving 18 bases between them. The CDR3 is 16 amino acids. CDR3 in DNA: TGTGCCAGTAGTATCGGGTTGGTGGGGGAGGGTCAGCCCCAGCATTTT. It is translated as CASSIGLVGEGQPQHF.

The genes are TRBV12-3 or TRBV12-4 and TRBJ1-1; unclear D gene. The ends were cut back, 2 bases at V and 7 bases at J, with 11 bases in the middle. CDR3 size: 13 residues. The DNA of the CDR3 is TGTGCCAGCAGTTTAATATCTGGCGGTGAAGCTTTCTTT. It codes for CASSLISGGEAFF.

In nucleotides, the CDR3 is TGTGCCAGCACCGTAGCGGGAAGGGAGCAGTACTTC. Translating it yields CASTVAGREQYF. The chain couples TRBV6-5 to TRBJ2-7, with 8 positions matching TRBD2. Germline assignment: CDR1 MNHEY and CDR2 SVGAGI. J gave up 7 bases and V 7 bases, and 6 bases lay outside the gene matches. This CDR3 is built from 12 residues.

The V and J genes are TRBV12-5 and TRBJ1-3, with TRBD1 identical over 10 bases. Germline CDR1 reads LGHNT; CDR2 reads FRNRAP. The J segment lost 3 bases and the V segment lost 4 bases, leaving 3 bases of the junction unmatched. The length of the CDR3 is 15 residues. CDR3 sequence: CASGWGQGNGNTIYF. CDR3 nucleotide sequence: TGTGCTAGTGGTTGGGGACAGGGGAATGGAAACACCATATATTTT.

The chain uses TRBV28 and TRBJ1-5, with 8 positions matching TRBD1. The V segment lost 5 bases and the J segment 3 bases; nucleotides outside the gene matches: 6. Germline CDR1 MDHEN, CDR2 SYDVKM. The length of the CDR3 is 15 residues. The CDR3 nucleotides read TGTGCCAGCAGTACGCAGGGGGCCCTCAATCAGCCCCAGCATTTT. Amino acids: CASSTQGALNQPQHF.

The CDR3 spells CASSRGQDYQPQHF. CDR3 nucleotide sequence: TGTGCCAGTAGTAGGGGACAGGATTATCAGCCCCAGCATTTT. V is TRBV19 and J is TRBJ1-5, with 8 bases matching TRBD1. Trimming at V came to 4 bases and at J to 5 bases, leaving 4 bases not matched to a gene. CDR3 length: 14 residues. In germline, CDR1 is LNHDA, CDR2 SQIVND (reference sequence).

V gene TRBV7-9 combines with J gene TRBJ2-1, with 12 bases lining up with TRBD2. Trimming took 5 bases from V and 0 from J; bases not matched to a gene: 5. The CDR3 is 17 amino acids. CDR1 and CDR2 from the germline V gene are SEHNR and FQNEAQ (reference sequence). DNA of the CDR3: TGTGCCAGCAGCATTGGACTAGCGGGGAGCTCCTACAATGAGCAGTTCTTC. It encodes CASSIGLAGSSYNEQFF.

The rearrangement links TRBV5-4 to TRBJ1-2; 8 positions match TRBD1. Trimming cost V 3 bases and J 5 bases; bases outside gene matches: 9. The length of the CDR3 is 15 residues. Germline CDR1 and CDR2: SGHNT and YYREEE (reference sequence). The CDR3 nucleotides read TGTGCCAGCAGCTATATATCAGGGGGCACTTATGGCTACACCTTC. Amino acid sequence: CASSYISGGTYGYTF.

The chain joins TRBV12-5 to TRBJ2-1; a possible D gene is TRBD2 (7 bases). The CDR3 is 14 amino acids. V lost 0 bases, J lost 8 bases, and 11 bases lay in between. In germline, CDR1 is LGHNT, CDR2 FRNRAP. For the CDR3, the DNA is TGTGCTAGTGGTTTGGTAGACGGGGGGCATGAGCAGTTCTTC. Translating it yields CASGLVDGGHEQFF.

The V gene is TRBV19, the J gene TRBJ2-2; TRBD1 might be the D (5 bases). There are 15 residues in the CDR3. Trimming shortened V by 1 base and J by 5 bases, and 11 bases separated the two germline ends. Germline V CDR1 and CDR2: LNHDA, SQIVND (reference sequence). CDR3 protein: CASSIGGRATGELFF. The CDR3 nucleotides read TGTGCCAGTAGTATAGGCGGCAGGGCGACCGGGGAGCTGTTTTTT.

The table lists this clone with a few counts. In DNA form, the CDR3 reads TGTGCCAGCAGTGAAGCTCGGGGGTATGGCTACACCTTC. It translates to CASSEARGYGYTF. V and J are TRBV2 and TRBJ1-2; weak D call: TRBD1 (5 bases). The V end was cut by 0 bases, the J end by 5 bases, with 7 bases between. Germline V gene data show CDR1 as SNHLY and CDR2 as FYNNEI. The CDR3 contains 13 residues.

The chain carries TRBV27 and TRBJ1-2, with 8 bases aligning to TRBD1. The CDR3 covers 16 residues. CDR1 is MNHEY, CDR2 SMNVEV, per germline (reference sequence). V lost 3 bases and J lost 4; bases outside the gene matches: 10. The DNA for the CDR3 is TGTGCCAGCAGTTTCGGACAGGGCCGGGGGTCCTATGGCTACACCTTC. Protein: CASSFGQGRGSYGYTF.

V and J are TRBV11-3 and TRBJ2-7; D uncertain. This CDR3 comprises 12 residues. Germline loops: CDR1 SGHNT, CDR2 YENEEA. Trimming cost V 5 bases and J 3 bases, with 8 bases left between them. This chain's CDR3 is CASSPTGYEQYF. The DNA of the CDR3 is TGTGCCAGCAGCCCGACGGGCTACGAGCAGTACTTC. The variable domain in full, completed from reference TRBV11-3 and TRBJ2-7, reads EAGVVQSPRYKIIEKKQPVAFWCNPISGHNTLYWYLQNLGQGPELLIRYENEEAVDDSQLPKDRFSAERLKGVDSTLKIQPAELGDSAVYLCASSPTGYEQYFGPGTRLTVT.